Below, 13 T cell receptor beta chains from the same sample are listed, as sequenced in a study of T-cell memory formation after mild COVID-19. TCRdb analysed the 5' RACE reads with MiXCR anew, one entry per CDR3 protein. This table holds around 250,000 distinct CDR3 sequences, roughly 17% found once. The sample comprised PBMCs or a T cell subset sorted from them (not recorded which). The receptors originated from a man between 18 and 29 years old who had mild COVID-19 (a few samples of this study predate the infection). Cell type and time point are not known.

The CDR3, as DNA: TGTGCCAGCAGCTTAGTGGGGGATCTCGGGCAGTACTTC. Its translation: CASSLVGDLGQYF. This chain uses TRBV7-2 with TRBJ2-7; the D call may be TRBD1 or TRBD2 (5 bases each). The length of the CDR3 is 13 residues. V was clipped by 1 base and J by 9 bases, with 13 bases between them. Per germline, CDR1 SGHTA and CDR2 FQGNSA.

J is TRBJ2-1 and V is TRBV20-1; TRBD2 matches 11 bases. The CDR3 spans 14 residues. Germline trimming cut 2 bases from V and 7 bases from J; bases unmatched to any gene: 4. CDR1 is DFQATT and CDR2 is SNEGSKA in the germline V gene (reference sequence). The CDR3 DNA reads TGCAGTGCTAGAACTAGCGGGGGTGGGAATGAGCAGTTCTTC. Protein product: CSARTSGGGNEQFF.

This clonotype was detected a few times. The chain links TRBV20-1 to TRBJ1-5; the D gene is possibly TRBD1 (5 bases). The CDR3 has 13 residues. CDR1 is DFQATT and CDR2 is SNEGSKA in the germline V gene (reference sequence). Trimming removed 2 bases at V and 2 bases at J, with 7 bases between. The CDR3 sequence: CSARWDGNQPQHF. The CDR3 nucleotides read TGCAGTGCTAGATGGGACGGCAATCAGCCCCAGCATTTT.

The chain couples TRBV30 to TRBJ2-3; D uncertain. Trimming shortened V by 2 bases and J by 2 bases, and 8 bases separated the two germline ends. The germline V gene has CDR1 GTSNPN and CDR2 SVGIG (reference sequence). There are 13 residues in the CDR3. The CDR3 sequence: CAWSLGFTDTQYF. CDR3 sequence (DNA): TGTGCCTGGAGTCTGGGATTCACAGATACGCAGTATTTT.

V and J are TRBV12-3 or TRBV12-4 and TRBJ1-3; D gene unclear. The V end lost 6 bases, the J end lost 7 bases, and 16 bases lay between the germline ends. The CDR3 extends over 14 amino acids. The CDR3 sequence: CASSSPLSVNTIYF. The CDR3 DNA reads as TGTGCCAGCAGCTCCCCCCTGAGTGTGAACACCATATATTTT.

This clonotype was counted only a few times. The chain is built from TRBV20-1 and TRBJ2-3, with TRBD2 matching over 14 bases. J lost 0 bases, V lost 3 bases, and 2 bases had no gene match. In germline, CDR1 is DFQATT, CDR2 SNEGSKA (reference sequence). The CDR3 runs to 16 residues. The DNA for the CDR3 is TGCAGTGCTAGTGGACTAGCGGGGGGAAGCACAGATACGCAGTATTTT. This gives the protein CSASGLAGGSTDTQYF.

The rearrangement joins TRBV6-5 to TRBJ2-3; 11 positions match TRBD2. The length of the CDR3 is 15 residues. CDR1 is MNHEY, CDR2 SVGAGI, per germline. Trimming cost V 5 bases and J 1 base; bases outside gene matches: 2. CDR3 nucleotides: TGTGCCAGCAGTGCTAGCGGGGGGCGCACAGATACGCAGTATTTT. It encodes CASSASGGRTDTQYF.

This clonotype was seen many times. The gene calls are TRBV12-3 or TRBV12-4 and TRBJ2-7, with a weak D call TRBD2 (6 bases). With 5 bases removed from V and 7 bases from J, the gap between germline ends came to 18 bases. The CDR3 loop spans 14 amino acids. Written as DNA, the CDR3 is TGTGCCAGCAGTGCCGGGACTGTGTACCGAGAGCAGTACTTC. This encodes CASSAGTVYREQYF.

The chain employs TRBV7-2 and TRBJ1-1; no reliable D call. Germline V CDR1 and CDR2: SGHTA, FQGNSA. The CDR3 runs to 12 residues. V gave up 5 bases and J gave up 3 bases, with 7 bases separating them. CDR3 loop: CASSAGYTEAFF. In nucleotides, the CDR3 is TGTGCCAGCAGCGCCGGGTACACTGAAGCTTTCTTT.

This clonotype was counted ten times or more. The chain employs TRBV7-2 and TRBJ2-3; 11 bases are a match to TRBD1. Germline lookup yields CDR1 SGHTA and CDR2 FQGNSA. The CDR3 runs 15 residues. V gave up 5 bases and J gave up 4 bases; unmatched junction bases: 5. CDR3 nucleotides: TGTGCCAGCAGCCGCCGGGACAGGGGGGCAGATACGCAGTATTTT. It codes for CASSRRDRGADTQYF.

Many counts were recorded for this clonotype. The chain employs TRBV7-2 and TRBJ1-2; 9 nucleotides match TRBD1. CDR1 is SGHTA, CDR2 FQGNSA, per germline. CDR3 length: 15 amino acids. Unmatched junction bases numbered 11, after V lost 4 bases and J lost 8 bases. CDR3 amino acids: CASSWPPGQGRGYTF. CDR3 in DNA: TGTGCCAGCAGCTGGCCGCCGGGACAGGGCCGCGGCTACACCTTC.

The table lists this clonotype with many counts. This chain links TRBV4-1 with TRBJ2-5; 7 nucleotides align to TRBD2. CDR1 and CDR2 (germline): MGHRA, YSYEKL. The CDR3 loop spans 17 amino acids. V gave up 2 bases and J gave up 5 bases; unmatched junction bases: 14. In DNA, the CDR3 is TGCGCCAGCAGCCAAAGAACGGGAGGAACTAGCGCGGAGACCCAGTACTTC. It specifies CASSQRTGGTSAETQYF.

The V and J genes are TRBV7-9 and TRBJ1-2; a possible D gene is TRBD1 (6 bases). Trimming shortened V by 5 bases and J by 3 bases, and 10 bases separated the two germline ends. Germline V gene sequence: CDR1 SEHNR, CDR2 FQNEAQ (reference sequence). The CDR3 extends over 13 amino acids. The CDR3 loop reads CASSPDSHYGYTF. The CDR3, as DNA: TGTGCCAGCAGCCCGGACAGTCACTATGGCTACACCTTC.